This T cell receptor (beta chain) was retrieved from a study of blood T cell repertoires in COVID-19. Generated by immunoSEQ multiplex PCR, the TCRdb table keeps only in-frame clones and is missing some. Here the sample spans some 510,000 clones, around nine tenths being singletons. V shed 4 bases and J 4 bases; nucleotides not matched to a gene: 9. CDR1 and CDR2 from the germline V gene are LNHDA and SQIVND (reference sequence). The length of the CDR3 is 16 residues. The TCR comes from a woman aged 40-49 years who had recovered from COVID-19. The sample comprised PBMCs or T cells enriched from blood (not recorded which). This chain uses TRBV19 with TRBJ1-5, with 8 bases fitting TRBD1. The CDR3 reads CASSTLGQGTNQPQHF. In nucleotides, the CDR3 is TGTGCCAGTAGTACTCTCGGACAGGGCACTAATCAGCCCCAGCATTTT.